This passage covers 25 T cell receptor beta chains from one sample sequenced in a study of T-cell reconstitution after alpha-beta-depleted transplantation in children. Preparing the TCRbeta library involved the use of unique molecular identifiers. TCRdb itself ran the PCR reads through MiXCR, one entry per CDR3 protein. Found here are about 350,000 distinct CDR3 sequences, roughly 14% of them singletons; the top ten hold around 4%. The sample consisted of PBMCs, taken from the stem cell graft. The receptors shown here come from a human donor who donated a stem cell graft to a child with Fanconi anemia.

The chain combines TRBV5-1 with TRBJ1-1; D not resolved. CDR1 is SGHRS, CDR2 YFSETQ, per germline. Trimming pared 0 bases from V and 1 base from J, leaving 7 bases between. This CDR3 is built from 14 residues. CDR3 nucleotide sequence: TGCGCCAGCAGCTTGGCCGAACCGAACACTGAAGCTTTCTTT. This translates into CASSLAEPNTEAFF.

At least ten counts were recorded for this clonotype. The V gene is TRBV12-3 or TRBV12-4, the J gene TRBJ1-1; D might be TRBD1 (6 bases). Trimming shortened V by 7 bases and J by 9 bases, and 18 bases separated the two germline ends. This CDR3 has 13 amino acids. CDR3 loop: CASTSSPGQQAFF. DNA of the CDR3: TGTGCCAGCACTTCCTCCCCGGGACAACAAGCTTTCTTT.

V gene TRBV30 combines with J gene TRBJ2-1; the D is unclear. The germline V gene has CDR1 GTSNPN and CDR2 SVGIG (reference sequence). CDR3 length: 14 residues. V was trimmed by 4 bases and J by 5 bases, leaving 15 bases between them. In DNA, the CDR3 is TGTGCCTGGAATGTGGGCAGCGACGACAATGAGCAGTTCTTC. It yields the protein CAWNVGSDDNEQFF.

The sample holds many counts of this clonotype. A junction boundary mismatches the germline segment, possibly from a read error. The rearrangement uses TRBV4-3 and TRBJ2-5, with D perhaps given as TRBD1 or TRBD2 (5 bases each). Germline loops: CDR1 LGHNA, CDR2 YSLEER. The CDR3 length is 13 residues. The CDR3 loop is CASSQGRQETQYF. DNA for the CDR3: TGTGCCAGCAGCCAGGGACGGCAAGAGACCCAGTACTTC.

This clonotype was picked up a small number of times. In DNA form, the CDR3 reads TGTGCCAGCAGCATCTTAGGGGGCGATGCCACCGGGGAGCTGTTTTTT. The encoded protein is CASSILGGDATGELFF. The chain has TRBV13 and TRBJ2-2; the match to TRBD1 covers 7 bases. Trimming took 5 bases from V and 4 from J; bases not matched to a gene: 10. The length of the CDR3 is 16 residues. CDR1 is PRHDT and CDR2 is FYEKMQ in the germline V gene (reference sequence).

The CDR3 is CASSPAASSYNSPLHF. CDR3 nucleotides: TGTGCCAGCTCCCCGGCGGCCAGCTCCTATAATTCACCCCTCCACTTT. The rearrangement joins TRBV6-1 to TRBJ1-6; D unresolved. V was clipped by 8 bases and J by 0 bases, with 14 bases between them. The CDR3 is 16 amino acids. The V gene's germline CDR1 is MNHNS and CDR2 SASEGT.

This clonotype has more than one count but fewer than ten. The rearrangement uses TRBV12-3 or TRBV12-4 and TRBJ1-3; D possibly corresponds to TRBD1 (6 bases). The CDR3 is 14 residues long. The germline V and J ends were trimmed by 3 bases and 2 bases, with 8 bases remaining between them. CDR3 sequence: CASSFRGTGNTIYF. The DNA of the CDR3 is TGTGCCAGCAGTTTTAGGGGGACTGGAAACACCATATATTTT.

A few counts support this clonotype. The chain recombines TRBV6-5 with TRBJ2-2; possible D gene TRBD2, 5 bases. Germline CDR1 and CDR2: MNHEY and SVGAGI. Deletions cut 0 bases from V and 6 bases from J, with 17 bases between. CDR3 size: 17 residues. CDR3 region: CASSYSNTREVPGELFF. CDR3 DNA sequence: TGTGCCAGCAGTTACTCGAATACTAGAGAGGTCCCCGGGGAGCTGTTTTTT.

This chain connects TRBV20-1 to TRBJ2-1, with 9 bases matching TRBD2. V shed 2 bases, J shed 4 bases, and the junction held 15 bases outside the gene matches. The CDR3 is 18 residues long. Germline assignment: CDR1 DFQATT and CDR2 SNEGSKA (reference sequence). The CDR3 sequence: CSARNFLTERGVYNEQFF. DNA for the CDR3: TGCAGTGCTAGAAATTTTCTTACCGAGCGGGGGGTGTACAATGAGCAGTTCTTC.

V is TRBV28 and J is TRBJ1-5; D is possibly TRBD1 (6 bases). This CDR3 is built from 16 residues. V was pared by 3 bases and J by 4 bases, with 16 bases between. Germline loops: CDR1 MDHEN, CDR2 SYDVKM. CDR3 nucleotide sequence: TGTGCCAGCAGTTTGGCGGGGGCGCAACTGAATCAGCCCCAGCATTTT. Amino acid sequence: CASSLAGAQLNQPQHF.

This clonotype occurred many times. The chain couples TRBV12-3 or TRBV12-4 to TRBJ1-4; D gene unclear. Trimming stripped 1 base from V and 11 bases from J, with 8 bases between. CDR3 length: 12 amino acids. The CDR3 sequence is CASSLGVSKLFF. DNA for the CDR3: TGTGCCAGCAGTTTAGGGGTGTCGAAACTGTTTTTT.

This clonotype was recorded at least ten times. The chain has TRBV28 and TRBJ1-2; 8 bases line up with TRBD1. V dropped 8 bases and J dropped 4; count of bases not matched to a gene: 9. CDR3 length: 14 residues. CDR1 is MDHEN and CDR2 is SYDVKM in the germline V gene. In DNA, the CDR3 is TGTGCCAGCCGGGGACAGGTTAATACCTATGGCTACACCTTC. Residues: CASRGQVNTYGYTF.

This clonotype has a handful of counts. The chain uses TRBV10-2 and TRBJ2-7; possibly TRBD1 for D (5 bases). Deletions cut 8 bases from V and 6 bases from J, with 20 bases between. The CDR3 is made up of 14 amino acids. The germline V gene encodes CDR1 WSHSY and CDR2 SAAADI. CDR3 nucleotides: TGCGCCAGCTCCCGATCCAGGGTTGAAGGCGAGCAGTACGTC. Protein: CASSRSRVEGEQYV.

The table lists this clonotype with many counts. The rearrangement links TRBV7-8 to TRBJ2-7, with 9 bases fitting TRBD1. Losses at the gene ends were 5 bases for V and 7 bases for J; bases not matched to a gene: 12. This CDR3 contains 15 residues. Looked up from germline, CDR1 is SGHVS and CDR2 is FQNEAQ. In DNA, the CDR3 is TGTGCCAGCAGCGCATTCCGACAGGGGGTGGAAGAGCAGTACTTC. Protein sequence: CASSAFRQGVEEQYF.

This clonotype was counted once. V and J are TRBV11-1 and TRBJ2-3; TRBD1 agrees at 7 bases. This CDR3 has 18 amino acids. CDR1 and CDR2 (germline): SGHAT, FQDESV (reference sequence). Unmatched junction bases numbered 17, after V lost 3 bases and J lost 5 bases. In DNA form, the CDR3 reads TGTGCCAGCAGCTTGACCTTAGCCCTGACAGGGTCAAAAGATACGCAGTATTTT. Its protein product is CASSLTLALTGSKDTQYF.

Note on this clonotype: The conserved final phenylalanine or tryptophan is absent from the CDR3, which likely points to a read error. This chain connects TRBV15 to TRBJ1-2; D uncertain. The CDR3 has 12 amino acids. Germline CDR1 is LNHNV and CDR2 is YYDKDF (reference sequence). The V and J ends lost 4 bases and 2 bases respectively, with 5 bases between them. In nucleotides, the CDR3 is TGTGCCACCAGCATGACCAACTATGGCTACACCTGC. Protein sequence: CATSMTNYGYTC.

This clonotype was observed a handful of times. The genes are TRBV20-1 and TRBJ2-3; 9 bases are shared with TRBD2. Germline V gene lookup returns CDR1 DFQATT and CDR2 SNEGSKA (reference sequence). J gave up 2 bases and V 6 bases, and 9 bases lay outside the gene matches. This CDR3 is 15 amino acids long. Here the CDR3 DNA reads TGCAGTGCCGAGGGGCTAGCGGGAAACACAGATACGCAGTATTTT. It is translated as CSAEGLAGNTDTQYF.

This clonotype has ten or more counts. The V call is TRBV12-3 or TRBV12-4, the J call TRBJ1-4; D remains ambiguous. V dropped 3 bases and J dropped 4 bases, with 15 bases sitting between them. The CDR3 length is 16 residues. The CDR3 is CASSFQVGQDNEKLFF. The CDR3 DNA follows: TGTGCCAGCAGTTTCCAGGTCGGCCAGGATAATGAAAAACTGTTTTTT.

This clonotype has a count of ten or more. The V call is TRBV12-3 or TRBV12-4, the J call TRBJ2-2, with 7 bases aligning to TRBD1. After removal of 5 bases from V and 0 bases from J, the junction contained 9 bases not matched to a gene. This CDR3 has 17 amino acids. CDR3 coding DNA: TGTGCCAGCAGTCCTGGACAGGCACGCGCGAACACCGGGGAGCTGTTTTTT. Encoded protein: CASSPGQARANTGELFF.

The V gene is TRBV7-9, the J gene TRBJ1-3, with no clear D. CDR3 length equals 14 residues. V was cut by 4 bases and J by 4 bases, with 11 bases left in between. Germline V gene sequence: CDR1 SEHNR, CDR2 FQNEAQ (reference sequence). The CDR3 region is CASSSPGLGNTIYF. The CDR3 DNA reads as TGTGCCAGCAGCTCGCCCGGACTGGGAAACACCATATATTTT.

This clonotype was recorded at least ten times. This sequence joins TRBV5-5 and TRBJ2-4, with D hard to call. This CDR3 region has 14 residues. The V and J ends lost 4 bases and 0 bases respectively, with 8 bases between them. The germline gives CDR1 SGHKS, CDR2 YYEKEE (reference sequence). This CDR3 reads CASSLSLAKNIQYF. The CDR3 DNA reads TGTGCCAGCAGCCTCAGTCTAGCCAAAAACATTCAGTACTTC.

This clonotype was observed a handful of times. J is TRBJ1-1 and V is TRBV5-1; D is undetermined. Trimming pared 5 bases from V and 9 bases from J, leaving 14 bases between. Germline V gene data show CDR1 as SGHRS and CDR2 as YFSETQ. The CDR3 has 12 amino acids. The CDR3 is CASSQDFGKAFF. The CDR3 bases are TGCGCCAGCAGTCAGGATTTCGGTAAAGCTTTCTTT.

This clonotype appeared a few times. V gene TRBV9 combines with J gene TRBJ2-2, with 14 bases aligning to TRBD2. From germline, CDR1 is SGDLS and CDR2 YYNGEE. Germline trimming cut 4 bases from V and 0 bases from J; bases unmatched to any gene: 8. CDR3 length: 19 residues. This chain's CDR3 is CASSPRWGLAGANTGELFF. DNA for the CDR3: TGTGCCAGCAGCCCGAGATGGGGACTAGCGGGGGCGAACACCGGGGAGCTGTTTTTT.

The chain carries TRBV6-6 and TRBJ2-1; unclear D gene. Trimming pared 6 bases from V and 9 bases from J, leaving 9 bases between. This CDR3 has 11 amino acids. The germline V gene encodes CDR1 MNHNY and CDR2 SVGAGI (reference sequence). Written as DNA, the CDR3 is TGTGCCAGCAGCCCTCGGAGTGAGCAGTTCTTC. Translation: CASSPRSEQFF.

This sequence joins TRBV5-1 and TRBJ2-6; a weak D match, TRBD2 (5 bases). V was pared by 3 bases and J by 0 bases, with 10 bases between. Germline V gene sequence: CDR1 SGHRS, CDR2 YFSETQ. The CDR3 is 16 amino acids. The CDR3 bases are TGCGCCAGCAGCTCGGAGGTCAGCTCTGGGGCCAACGTCCTGACTTTC. Protein product: CASSSEVSSGANVLTF.